The 26 T cell receptor beta chains below were found in one sample sequenced in a study of T cells in Graves' hyperthyroidism and ophthalmopathy. RNA transcripts provided the source from which TCR beta CDR3 regions were amplified. Primed by the HTBI set, a first-round RT-PCR was run on the TCR CDR3. TCRdb re-analysed the multiplex PCR reads in MiXCR, keeping a single row per CDR3 protein. Seen here are fewer than 350,000 distinct CDR3 sequences, approximately 22% observed once, and the top ten hold around half. The sequenced material came from blood. The receptors were sampled from a woman in her 50s with Graves' hyperthyroidism.

This clonotype was counted at least ten times. This chain links TRBV6-2 or TRBV6-3 with TRBJ1-2; D is perhaps TRBD1 (5 bases). The ends were cut back, 2 bases at V and 8 bases at J, with 12 bases in the middle. CDR1 and CDR2 from the germline V gene are MNHEY and SVGEGT. The CDR3 has 13 residues. CDR3 in DNA: TGTGCCAGCAGTTACGACAGCGTCCGGGGCTACACCTTC. Protein: CASSYDSVRGYTF.

This clonotype turned up a few times. The chain carries TRBV4-2 and TRBJ1-1; 8 positions match TRBD1. The CDR3 length is 15 residues. CDR1 is LGHNA and CDR2 is YNFKEQ in the germline V gene. Trimming removed 4 bases from V and 3 bases from J; junction bases left unmatched: 7. This CDR3 is CASSLRTGKDTEAFF. DNA for the CDR3: TGTGCCAGCAGCCTTCGGACAGGGAAAGACACTGAAGCTTTCTTT.

This clonotype has ten or more counts. The chain combines TRBV24-1 with TRBJ2-3; either TRBD1 or TRBD2 may supply D (5 bases each). The V end lost 6 bases, the J end lost 0 bases, and 15 bases lay between the germline ends. Germline CDR1 reads KGHDR; CDR2 reads SFDVKD. CDR3 size: 16 residues. CDR3 bases: TGTGCCACCAGTACCCGAAGAGGGGCGAGCACAGATACGCAGTATTTT. Amino acids: CATSTRRGASTDTQYF.

This chain uses TRBV3-1 with TRBJ2-2, with 13 bases that match TRBD2. The CDR3 has 18 residues. Germline loops: CDR1 LGHDT, CDR2 YNNKEL (reference sequence). J lost 1 base, V lost 4 bases, and 6 bases had no gene match. DNA of the CDR3: TGTGCCAGCAGCCCGAGACTAGCGGGAGGACTGAACACCGGGGAGCTGTTTTTT. This gives the protein CASSPRLAGGLNTGELFF.

J is TRBJ1-5 and V is TRBV19; TRBD1 matches at 9 bases. The J segment lost 6 bases and the V segment lost 6 bases, leaving 9 bases of the junction unmatched. From germline, CDR1 is LNHDA and CDR2 SQIVND (reference sequence). This CDR3 spans 15 amino acids. The CDR3 sequence is CASRSGTGIIQPQHF. CDR3 DNA: TGTGCCAGTAGATCCGGGACAGGGATAATTCAGCCCCAGCATTTT.

The genes are TRBV20-1 and TRBJ2-2; 13 positions agree with TRBD2. Per the germline V gene, CDR1 is DFQATT and CDR2 is SNEGSKA (reference sequence). V lost 3 bases and J lost 0; bases outside the gene matches: 7. This CDR3 contains 18 residues. The CDR3 spells CSARRITSGGANTGELFF. The CDR3 DNA reads TGCAGTGCTAGGCGGATAACTAGCGGGGGGGCGAACACCGGGGAGCTGTTTTTT.

This clonotype was detected many times. J is TRBJ1-5 and V is TRBV2, with a possible D match to TRBD1 (5 bases). Germline V gene lookup returns CDR1 SNHLY and CDR2 FYNNEI. This CDR3 region has 15 residues. The germline V and J ends were trimmed by 4 bases and 3 bases, with 13 bases remaining between them. The CDR3 DNA sequence: TGTGCCAGCAGTGCAGGGATATCCGTCAATCAGCCCCAGCATTTT. It is translated as CASSAGISVNQPQHF. Based on the CDR3 plus reference TRBV2 and TRBJ1-5, the full variable domain is EPEVTQTPSHQVTQMGQEVILRCVPISNHLYFYWYRQILGQKVEFLVSFYNNEISEKSEIFDDQFSVERPDGSNFTLKIRSTKLEDSAMYFCASSAGISVNQPQHFGDGTRLSIL.

This clonotype was detected ten times or more. The chain combines TRBV6-1 with TRBJ2-1; 9 nucleotides match TRBD1. The CDR3 spans 15 residues. Germline CDR1 and CDR2: MNHNS and SASEGT. Trimming at V came to 6 bases and at J to 5 bases, leaving 8 bases not matched to a gene. The CDR3 reads CASRQGTGTNNEQFF. As DNA, the CDR3 is TGTGCCAGCAGACAAGGGACAGGGACTAACAATGAGCAGTTCTTC.

The chain combines TRBV5-1 with TRBJ1-5; D uncertain. Germline V CDR1 and CDR2: SGHRS, YFSETQ. The CDR3 consists of 13 residues. V was clipped by 0 bases and J by 4 bases, with 5 bases between them. In nucleotides, the CDR3 is TGCGCCAGCAGCTTGGACATTAATCAGCCCCAGCATTTT. This gives the protein CASSLDINQPQHF.

The rearrangement uses TRBV20-1 and TRBJ2-5; 8 positions agree with TRBD2. Trimming removed 4 bases from V and 5 bases from J; junction bases left unmatched: 6. The CDR3 is 13 amino acids. CDR1 is DFQATT and CDR2 is SNEGSKA in the germline V gene (reference sequence). In nucleotides, the CDR3 is TGCAGTGCTAATAGCGGGAATAAGGAGACCCAGTACTTC. This sequence encodes CSANSGNKETQYF.

The rearrangement uses TRBV20-1 and TRBJ1-1, with TRBD1 as a possible D gene (6 bases). CDR1 is DFQATT and CDR2 is SNEGSKA in the germline V gene (reference sequence). V was trimmed by 1 base and J by 2 bases, leaving 14 bases between them. The CDR3 is made up of 15 amino acids. This CDR3 reads CSARVLGQKNTEAFF. Here the CDR3 DNA reads TGCAGTGCTAGAGTGCTGGGACAAAAAAACACTGAAGCTTTCTTT.

This clonotype was observed a handful of times. The chain links TRBV2 to TRBJ1-5; no reliable D call. CDR1 and CDR2 (germline): SNHLY, FYNNEI. CDR3 length equals 14 residues. With 2 bases removed from V and 4 bases from J, the gap between germline ends came to 9 bases. The CDR3 protein is CASSEWARNQPQHF. The CDR3 DNA follows: TGTGCCAGCAGTGAATGGGCAAGGAATCAGCCCCAGCATTTT.

This clonotype was detected many times. This CDR3 is CASSLGQAGDSPLHF. CDR3 coding DNA: TGTGCCAGCAGTTTAGGACAGGCAGGGGATTCACCCCTCCACTTT. This rearrangement joins TRBV28 to TRBJ1-6, with 7 positions matching TRBD1. Per the germline V gene, CDR1 is MDHEN and CDR2 is SYDVKM. V was pared by 2 bases and J by 8 bases, with 6 bases of the junction left unmatched. The CDR3 runs 15 residues.

The V gene is TRBV7-9, the J gene TRBJ2-1, with 8 bases matching TRBD1. CDR3 length: 16 amino acids. Germline-derived CDR1 and CDR2 are SEHNR and FQNEAQ (reference sequence). After removal of 6 bases from V and 5 bases from J, the junction contained 12 bases not matched to a gene. The CDR3 DNA reads TGTGCCAGCAGGGAAAAAGGACAGGGATTGAACAATGAGCAGTTCTTC. Its translation is CASREKGQGLNNEQFF. The whole variable domain, filled in from reference TRBV7-9 and TRBJ2-1, reads DTGVSQNPRHKITKRGQNVTFRCDPISEHNRLYWYRQTLGQGPEFLTYFQNEAQLEKSRLLSDRFSAERPKGSFSTLEIQRTEQGDSAMYLCASREKGQGLNNEQFFGPGTRLTVL.

The V gene is TRBV20-1, the J gene TRBJ2-1; D might be TRBD1 (5 bases). The CDR3 is 16 amino acids. From germline, CDR1 is DFQATT and CDR2 SNEGSKA (reference sequence). Trimming removed 6 bases at V and 12 bases at J, with 30 bases between. This CDR3 is CSAPPEFARGPFRQFF. The CDR3 nucleotides read TGCAGTGCCCCCCCGGAGTTTGCTAGGGGCCCCTTTAGGCAGTTCTTC.

At least ten counts were recorded for this clonotype. V gene TRBV30 combines with J gene TRBJ2-7, with D perhaps matching TRBD2 (5 bases). V lost 2 bases, J lost 3 bases, and 17 bases lay in between. The germline V gene encodes CDR1 GTSNPN and CDR2 SVGIG (reference sequence). This CDR3 comprises 15 residues. The CDR3 region is CAWSRGGRTLYEQYF. Here the CDR3 DNA reads TGTGCCTGGAGTCGTGGAGGTAGAACCCTCTACGAGCAGTACTTC.

This clonotype was seen a few times. The chain carries TRBV5-1 and TRBJ2-5; 13 bases match TRBD2. V gave up 0 bases and J gave up 2 bases; unmatched junction bases: 7. Germline V gene lookup returns CDR1 SGHRS and CDR2 YFSETQ. This CDR3 comprises 18 residues. CDR3 sequence reads: CASSLELAGGRGQETQYF. DNA of the CDR3: TGCGCCAGCAGCTTGGAACTAGCGGGAGGGCGGGGTCAAGAGACCCAGTACTTC.

This clonotype was detected ten times or more. DNA for the CDR3: TGTGCCAGCAGCTTACTAGGGAACAATGAGCAGTTCTTC. Its protein product is CASSLLGNNEQFF. The chain carries TRBV7-8 and TRBJ2-1; D is uncertain. Trimming pared 2 bases from V and 5 bases from J, leaving 7 bases between. Germline CDR1 reads SGHVS; CDR2 reads FQNEAQ. This CDR3 region has 13 residues. Full variable domain (remainder filled in from reference TRBV7-8 and TRBJ2-1): GAGVSQSPRYKVAKRGQDVALRCDPISGHVSLFWYQQALGQGPEFLTYFQNEAQLDKSGLPSDRFFAERPEGSVSTLKIQRTQQEDSAVYLCASSLLGNNEQFFGPGTRLTVL.

This clonotype was seen only a few times. The V and J genes are TRBV3-1 and TRBJ1-3; unclear D gene. Trimming shortened V by 4 bases and J by 0 bases, and 7 bases separated the two germline ends. CDR1 is LGHDT, CDR2 YNNKEL, per germline (reference sequence). The CDR3 length is 14 residues. CDR3 loop: CASSPHSSGNTIYF. The CDR3 coding sequence is TGTGCCAGCAGCCCTCACAGCTCTGGAAACACCATATATTTT.

This clonotype was counted at least ten times. The chain recombines TRBV2 with TRBJ2-1; 8 bases fit TRBD1. CDR1 is SNHLY and CDR2 is FYNNEI in the germline V gene. Losses at the gene ends were 7 bases for V and 1 base for J; bases not matched to a gene: 18. This CDR3 is built from 19 residues. DNA of the CDR3: TGTGCCAGCACCCCCGGGAGACAGGGGCCGAACCGATCCTACAATGAGCAGTTCTTC. Its translation: CASTPGRQGPNRSYNEQFF. Supplemented by reference TRBV2 and TRBJ2-1, the full variable domain reads EPEVTQTPSHQVTQMGQEVILRCVPISNHLYFYWYRQILGQKVEFLVSFYNNEISEKSEIFDDQFSVERPDGSNFTLKIRSTKLEDSAMYFCASTPGRQGPNRSYNEQFFGPGTRLTVL.

This clonotype was recorded only once. The chain employs TRBV2 and TRBJ2-7; D is unresolved. The ends were cut back, 8 bases at V and 0 bases at J, with 8 bases in the middle. The CDR3 totals 12 residues. Per the germline V gene, CDR1 is SNHLY and CDR2 is FYNNEI. CDR3 in DNA: TGTGCCAGCCACGACGTCTCCTACGAGCAGTACTTC. Protein product: CASHDVSYEQYF.

V and J are TRBV9 and TRBJ2-1, with 9 bases lining up with TRBD1. J was trimmed by 7 bases and V by 4 bases; bases with no gene match: 9. The CDR3 is made up of 15 amino acids. Germline CDR1 is SGDLS and CDR2 is YYNGEE. The CDR3 bases are TGTGCCAGCAGCATACAGGGGGCAGGTAGGAATGAGCAGTTCTTC. Its protein is CASSIQGAGRNEQFF.

This clonotype was detected many times. The chain uses TRBV7-9 and TRBJ2-5, with D maybe TRBD1 (5 bases). There are 13 residues in the CDR3. Germline V gene sequence: CDR1 SEHNR, CDR2 FQNEAQ (reference sequence). Trimming took off 2 bases at V and 6 bases at J, with 10 bases between the two ends. CDR3 in DNA: TGTGCCAGCAGCTTACAGGGTTGGCAGACCCAGTACTTC. It encodes CASSLQGWQTQYF.

The chain joins TRBV5-1 to TRBJ2-2; weak D call: TRBD2 (5 bases). Looked up from germline, CDR1 is SGHRS and CDR2 is YFSETQ. The V gene lost 4 bases and the J gene lost 6 bases, with 16 bases spanning the gap. This CDR3 is built from 15 residues. CDR3 residues: CASSPRTQPPGELFF. CDR3 nucleotides: TGCGCCAGCAGCCCAAGGACTCAACCCCCCGGGGAGCTGTTTTTT.

On this clonotype itself: A much larger clone lies a single base off, so this may be a read error. The chain recombines TRBV30 with TRBJ2-3; TRBD2 matches 8 bases. The ends lost 4 bases at V and 1 base at J; junction bases unmatched: 1. CDR1 and CDR2 from the germline V gene are GTSNPN and SVGIG (reference sequence). This CDR3 comprises 13 residues. The CDR3 loop is CAWNGGGTDTQYF. As DNA, the CDR3 is TGTGCCTGGAACGGGGGGGGCACAGATACGCAGTATTTT.

Turning to this clonotype: A single base separates this from a much larger clone, so it may be a read error. This chain joins TRBV5-4 and TRBJ2-3; 7 nucleotides agree with TRBD2. There are 14 residues in the CDR3. The ends lost 4 bases at V and 0 bases at J; junction bases unmatched: 2. Germline CDR1 is SGHNT and CDR2 is YYREEE (reference sequence). CDR3 amino acids: CASSPTSSTDTQYF. The CDR3, as DNA: TGTGCCAGCAGCCCGACTAGCAGCACAGATACGCAGTATTTT.